This T cell receptor (beta chain) is from a study of blood T cell repertoires in COVID-19. On the study more broadly: Donors in the United States, Italy and Spain gave samples during acute or convalescent COVID-19. Sample material is recorded as cDNA or gDNA derived from T cells, B-cell-depleted T cells, or PBMCs.

Repertoires were generated with immunoSEQ multiplex PCR, while TCRdb's copy carries only in-frame clones and drops some. The data show about 240,000 clones, 85% to 95% seen once. Patients of the Seattle cohort, enrolled during active infection, were followed longitudinally. The source is a man younger than 40 with COVID-19, enrolled during active disease. The material sequenced was peripheral blood.

CDR3 amino acids: CAISGDRPPNEKLFF. CDR3 in DNA: TGTGCCATCAGTGGGGACAGGCCCCCTAATGAAAAACTGTTTTTT. The V and J genes are TRBV10-3 and TRBJ1-4; 8 bases map to TRBD1. The CDR3 has 15 residues. Germline V gives CDR1 ENHRY, CDR2 SYGVKD. V trimming: 4 bases; J trimming: 3 bases; junction bases outside the gene matches: 4.